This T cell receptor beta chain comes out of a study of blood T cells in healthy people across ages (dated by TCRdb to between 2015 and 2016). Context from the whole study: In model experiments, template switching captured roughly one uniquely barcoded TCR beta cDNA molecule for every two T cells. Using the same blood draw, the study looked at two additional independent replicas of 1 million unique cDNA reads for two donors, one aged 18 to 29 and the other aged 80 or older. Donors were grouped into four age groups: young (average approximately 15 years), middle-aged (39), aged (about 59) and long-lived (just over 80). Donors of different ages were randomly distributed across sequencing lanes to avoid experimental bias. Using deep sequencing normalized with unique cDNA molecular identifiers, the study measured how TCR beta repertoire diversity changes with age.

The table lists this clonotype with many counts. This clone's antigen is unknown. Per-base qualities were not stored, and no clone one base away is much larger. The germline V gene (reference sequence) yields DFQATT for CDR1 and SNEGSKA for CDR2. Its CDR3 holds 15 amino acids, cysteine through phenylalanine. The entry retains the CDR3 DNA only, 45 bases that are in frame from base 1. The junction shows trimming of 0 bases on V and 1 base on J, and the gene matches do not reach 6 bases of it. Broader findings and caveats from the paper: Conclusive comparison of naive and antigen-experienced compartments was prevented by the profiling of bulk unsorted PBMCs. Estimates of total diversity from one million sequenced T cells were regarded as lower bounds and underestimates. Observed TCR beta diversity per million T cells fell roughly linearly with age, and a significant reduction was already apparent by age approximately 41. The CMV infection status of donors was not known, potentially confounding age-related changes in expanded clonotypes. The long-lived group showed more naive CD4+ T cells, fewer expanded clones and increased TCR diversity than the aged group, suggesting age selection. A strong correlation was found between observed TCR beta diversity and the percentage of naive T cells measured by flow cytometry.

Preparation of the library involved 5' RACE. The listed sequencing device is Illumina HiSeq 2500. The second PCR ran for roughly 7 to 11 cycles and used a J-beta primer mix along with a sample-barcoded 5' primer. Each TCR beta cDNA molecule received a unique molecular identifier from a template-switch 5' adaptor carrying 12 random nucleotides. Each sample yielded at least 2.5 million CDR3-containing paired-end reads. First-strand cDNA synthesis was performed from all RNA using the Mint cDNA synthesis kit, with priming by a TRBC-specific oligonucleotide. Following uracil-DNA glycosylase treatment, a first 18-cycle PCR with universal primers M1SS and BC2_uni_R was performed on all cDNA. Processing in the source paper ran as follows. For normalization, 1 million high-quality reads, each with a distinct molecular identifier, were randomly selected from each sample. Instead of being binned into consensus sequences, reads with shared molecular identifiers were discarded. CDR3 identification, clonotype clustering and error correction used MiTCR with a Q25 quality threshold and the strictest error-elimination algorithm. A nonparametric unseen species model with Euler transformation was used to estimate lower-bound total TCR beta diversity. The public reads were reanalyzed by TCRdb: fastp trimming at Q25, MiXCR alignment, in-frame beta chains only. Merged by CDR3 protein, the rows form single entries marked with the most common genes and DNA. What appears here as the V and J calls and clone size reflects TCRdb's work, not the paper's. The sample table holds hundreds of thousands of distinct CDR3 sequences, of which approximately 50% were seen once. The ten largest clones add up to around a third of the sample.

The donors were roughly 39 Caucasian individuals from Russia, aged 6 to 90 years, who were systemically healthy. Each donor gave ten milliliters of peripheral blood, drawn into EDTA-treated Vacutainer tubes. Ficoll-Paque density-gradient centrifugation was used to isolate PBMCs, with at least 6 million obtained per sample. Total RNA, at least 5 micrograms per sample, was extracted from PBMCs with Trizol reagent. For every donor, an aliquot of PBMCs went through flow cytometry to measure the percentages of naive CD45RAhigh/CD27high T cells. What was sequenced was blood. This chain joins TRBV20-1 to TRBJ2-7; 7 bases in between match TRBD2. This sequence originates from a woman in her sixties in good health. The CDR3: CSARDGREPSYEQYF. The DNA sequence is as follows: TGCAGTGCTAGAGACGGGCGGGAGCCGTCCTACGAGCAGTACTTC.